The clone carrying this TCR beta chain appeared once. Its antigen is as yet unknown. CDR1 is GTSNPN and CDR2 is SVGIG in the germline V gene (reference sequence). Deletions cut 5 bases from V and 0 bases from J, with 11 bases between. The CDR3 consists of 15 residues. This record belongs to a study of shared clonotypes between healthy human individuals. Study overall: The study used three CD4 naive, three CD4 memory, two CD8 naive and one CD8 memory plate per donor.

Overall study findings and caveats: Estimated richness was generally greater in naive than memory subsets. When naive CD4 clonotypes were compared across a handful of donors, approximately 5% were shared.

Here immunoSEQ multiplex PCR was the method, and the copy in TCRdb shows in-frame clones only, minus some. The data show roughly 300,000 clones, less than 85% seen once. Sequenced sample: memory CD4+ T cells sorted from blood. As to subset: CD45RA-negative fraction. The chain carries TRBV30 and TRBJ2-6; maybe TRBD1 (6 bases). The receptor's source is a young man in good health. The DNA for the CDR3 is TGTGCCTGGGGGAAAGGGGGCTCTGGGGCCAACGTCCTGACTTTC. This encodes CAWGKGGSGANVLTF.